The clone carrying this T cell receptor beta chain was counted only a few times. Its target is not known. MiXCR was run by TCRdb on the RT-PCR reads, yielding one entry per CDR3 protein. The repertoire includes hundreds of thousands of distinct CDR3 sequences, less than 20% of them detected once, and around 10% sits in the top ten. Germline V gene lookup returns CDR1 SQVTM and CDR2 ANQGSEA. The CDR3 is 13 amino acids. Trimming shortened V by 7 bases and J by 2 bases, and 15 bases separated the two germline ends. This sample was included in a study of response to subunit inactivated influenza vaccine. Whole-study results and caveats: It was suggested by the authors that few new T cells are recruited by each seasonal influenza vaccination.

The chain is built from TRBV29-1 and TRBJ2-7; the D gene is possibly TRBD1 (5 bases). Sequenced here: PBMCs from blood, sampled roughly 12 days after vaccination. The sequence was obtained from a man over 45 who received an inactivated influenza vaccine. CDR3 loop: CSAKGAATYEQYF. Here the CDR3 DNA reads TGCAGCGCTAAAGGGGCGGCTACCTACGAGCAGTACTTC.